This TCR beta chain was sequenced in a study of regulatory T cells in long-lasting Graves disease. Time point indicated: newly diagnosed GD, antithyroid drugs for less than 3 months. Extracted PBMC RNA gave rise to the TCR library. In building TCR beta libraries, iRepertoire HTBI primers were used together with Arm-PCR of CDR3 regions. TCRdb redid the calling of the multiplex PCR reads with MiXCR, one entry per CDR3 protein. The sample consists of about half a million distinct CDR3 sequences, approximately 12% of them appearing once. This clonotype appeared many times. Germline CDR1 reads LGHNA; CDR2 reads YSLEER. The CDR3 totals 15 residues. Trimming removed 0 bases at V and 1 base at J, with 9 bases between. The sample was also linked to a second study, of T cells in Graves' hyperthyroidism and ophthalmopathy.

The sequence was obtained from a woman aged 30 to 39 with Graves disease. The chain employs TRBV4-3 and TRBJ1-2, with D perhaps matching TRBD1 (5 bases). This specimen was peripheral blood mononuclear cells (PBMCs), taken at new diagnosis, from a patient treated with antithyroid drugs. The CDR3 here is CASSQERTLNYGYTF. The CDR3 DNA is TGCGCCAGCAGCCAAGAACGGACACTTAACTATGGCTACACCTTC.